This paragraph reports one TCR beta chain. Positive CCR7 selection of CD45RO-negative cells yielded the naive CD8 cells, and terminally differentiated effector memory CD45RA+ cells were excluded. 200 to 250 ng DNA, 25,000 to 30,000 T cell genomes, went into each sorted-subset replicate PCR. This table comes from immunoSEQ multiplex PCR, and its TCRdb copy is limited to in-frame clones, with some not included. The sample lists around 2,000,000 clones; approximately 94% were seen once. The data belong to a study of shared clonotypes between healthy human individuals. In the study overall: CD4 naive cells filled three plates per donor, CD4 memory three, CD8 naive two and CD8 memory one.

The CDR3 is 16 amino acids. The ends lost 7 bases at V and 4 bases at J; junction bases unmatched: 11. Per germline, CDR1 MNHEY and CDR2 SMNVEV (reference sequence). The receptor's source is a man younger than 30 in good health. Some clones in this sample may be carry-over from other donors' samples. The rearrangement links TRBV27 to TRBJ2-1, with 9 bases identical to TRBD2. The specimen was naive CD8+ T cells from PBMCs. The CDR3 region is CASTPAGGEEYNEQFF. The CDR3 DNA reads TGTGCCAGCACCCCCGCGGGAGGGGAGGAATACAATGAGCAGTTCTTC.